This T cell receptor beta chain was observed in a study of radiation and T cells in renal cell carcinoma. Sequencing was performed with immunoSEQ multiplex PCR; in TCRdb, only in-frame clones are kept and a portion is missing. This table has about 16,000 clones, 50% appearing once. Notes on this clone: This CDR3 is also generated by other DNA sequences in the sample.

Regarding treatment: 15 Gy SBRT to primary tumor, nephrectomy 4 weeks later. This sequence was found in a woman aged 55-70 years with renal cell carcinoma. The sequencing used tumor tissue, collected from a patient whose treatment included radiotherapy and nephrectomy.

The CDR3 coding sequence is TGTGCCAGCAGTGGCAGGGGGGGTAACTATGGCTACACCTTC. Its translation is CASSGRGGNYGYTF. The chain carries TRBV2 and TRBJ1-2, with 7 positions matching TRBD1. The V and J ends lost 4 bases and 1 base, in that order; junction bases with no gene match: 3. The CDR3 is 14 residues long. The V gene's germline CDR1 is SNHLY and CDR2 FYNNEI.